Below, 31 T cell receptor beta chains from the same sample are listed, as sequenced in a study of T cells in Graves' hyperthyroidism and ophthalmopathy. Researchers amplified the TCR beta CDR3 regions from RNA transcripts. HTBI primers were employed in a first-round RT-PCR of the TCR CDR3. TCRdb redid the calling of the multiplex PCR reads with MiXCR, one entry per CDR3 protein. This sample has a few hundred thousand distinct CDR3 sequences, with approximately 17% found just once. Input material: blood. These receptors originate from a woman aged 55-69 years with Graves' ophthalmopathy.

This clonotype was counted many times. This chain joins TRBV3-1 and TRBJ2-7; a weak D match, TRBD1 (6 bases). Trimming took 4 bases from V and 1 from J, leaving 14 bases between them. The germline CDR1 and CDR2 sequences are LGHDT and YNNKEL (reference sequence). This CDR3 comprises 15 residues. In DNA, the CDR3 is TGTGCCAGCAGCCGAGGGGGTGGGGAGTCCTACGAGCAGTACTTC. Translating gives CASSRGGGESYEQYF.

V usage is TRBV7-6 and J usage is TRBJ2-7, with 10 bases lining up with TRBD2. The V gene's germline CDR1 is SGHVS and CDR2 FNYEAQ. The V gene end was trimmed by 5 bases and the J gene end by 3 bases; junction bases not matched to a gene: 4. The CDR3 runs 14 residues. The CDR3 sequence is CASSHASGSYEQYF. The CDR3 DNA sequence: TGTGCCAGCAGCCACGCTAGCGGGAGCTACGAGCAGTACTTC. Using reference TRBV7-6 and TRBJ2-7 for the parts outside the CDR3, the full variable domain is GAGVSQSPRYKVTKRGQDVALRCDPISGHVSLYWYRQALGQGPEFLTYFNYEAQQDKSGLPNDRFSAERPEGSISTLTIQRTEQRDSAMYRCASSHASGSYEQYFGPGTRLTVT.

This clonotype was recorded at least ten times. J is TRBJ2-5 and V is TRBV10-3; 9 bases line up with TRBD1. The CDR3 extends over 14 amino acids. Germline V lookup: CDR1 ENHRY, CDR2 SYGVKD. J gave up 0 bases and V 4 bases, and 0 bases lay outside the gene matches. CDR3 loop: CAISGTGDQETQYF. The CDR3 DNA sequence: TGTGCCATCAGTGGGACAGGGGACCAAGAGACCCAGTACTTC.

This clonotype was detected ten times or more. DNA of the CDR3: TGTGCCAGCAGCCGAGACAGGGACAATGAGCAGTTCTTC. It translates to CASSRDRDNEQFF. The chain recombines TRBV11-3 with TRBJ2-1; 7 nucleotides line up with TRBD1. With V trimmed by 5 bases and J by 5 bases, 3 bases remained unmatched. The CDR3 loop spans 13 amino acids. Germline loops: CDR1 SGHNT, CDR2 YENEEA.

This clonotype occurred a few times. This chain uses TRBV20-1 with TRBJ2-6; D is unclear. The CDR3 covers 16 residues. Germline CDR1 DFQATT, CDR2 SNEGSKA (reference sequence). This CDR3 is CNGLRLERSGANVLTF. CDR3 DNA: TGCAATGGGTTACGGTTGGAAAGGTCTGGGGCCAACGTCCTGACTTTC.

This clonotype occurred many times. V and J are TRBV20-1 and TRBJ2-5; possible D gene TRBD2, 7 bases. Germline-derived CDR1 and CDR2 are DFQATT and SNEGSKA (reference sequence). There are 15 residues in the CDR3. V was clipped by 0 bases and J by 3 bases, with 14 bases between them. The CDR3 loop is CSAREGGASEETQYF. As DNA, the CDR3 is TGCAGTGCTAGAGAGGGGGGGGCGTCTGAAGAGACCCAGTACTTC.

V usage is TRBV5-5 and J usage is TRBJ2-7; no reliable D call. V lost 7 bases and J lost 3, with 14 bases in between. Germline values: CDR1 SGHKS, CDR2 YYEKEE (reference sequence). The CDR3 length is 13 residues. CDR3 sequence (DNA): TGTGCCAGCGGGGAAGGGCCCTACTACGAGCAGTACTTC. Protein: CASGEGPYYEQYF.

This clonotype was seen many times. The J gene is TRBJ1-2, the V gene TRBV7-2, with a weak D call TRBD1 (5 bases). Germline V CDR1 and CDR2: SGHTA, FQGNSA. The CDR3 consists of 15 residues. V was shortened by 7 bases and J by 7 bases, with 22 bases between the two germline ends. For the CDR3, the DNA is TGTGCCAGCACTGGTGGGGGATCGGAATTAGTTGGCTACACCTTC. Amino acid sequence: CASTGGGSELVGYTF.

This clonotype was counted ten times or more. The rearrangement uses TRBV27 and TRBJ2-5; D perhaps matches TRBD2 (6 bases). There are 13 residues in the CDR3. V shed 1 base and J shed 9 bases, with 12 bases lying between them. From germline, CDR1 is MNHEY and CDR2 SMNVEV (reference sequence). CDR3 in amino acids: CASSLLWGTAQYF. In DNA, the CDR3 is TGTGCCAGCAGTTTATTATGGGGGACTGCCCAGTACTTC.

The chain carries TRBV6-5 and TRBJ2-2, with D tentatively TRBD2 (7 bases). CDR1 is MNHEY and CDR2 is SVGAGI in the germline V gene. The CDR3 is made up of 15 amino acids. V was cut by 4 bases and J by 4 bases, with 13 bases left in between. The CDR3 sequence is CASSWSGEGTGELFF. The CDR3 DNA follows: TGTGCCAGCAGTTGGTCAGGGGAGGGCACCGGGGAGCTGTTTTTT.

As to this clonotype: A read error may explain this, as a much larger clone is one base away. The V call is TRBV29-1, the J call TRBJ2-1; D gene ambiguous. Germline CDR1 SQVTM, CDR2 ANQGSEA. The length of the CDR3 is 11 residues. CDR3 coding DNA: TGCAGGGGTGACAAGGGCAATGAGCAGTTCTTC. Translating gives CRGDKGNEQFF.

This clonotype was seen at least ten times. The J gene is TRBJ2-7, the V gene TRBV9, with D perhaps TRBD1 or TRBD2 (5 bases each). With 0 bases removed from V and 6 bases from J, the gap between germline ends came to 10 bases. The germline V gene encodes CDR1 SGDLS and CDR2 YYNGEE. The CDR3 is 13 residues long. The CDR3 spells CASSVGGLREQYF. Here the CDR3 DNA reads TGTGCCAGCAGCGTAGGGGGGTTACGCGAGCAGTACTTC.

The chain has TRBV20-1 and TRBJ2-7, with TRBD1 matching 9 bases. Unmatched junction bases numbered 5, after V lost 5 bases and J lost 3 bases. This CDR3 contains 13 residues. Germline CDR1 is DFQATT and CDR2 is SNEGSKA (reference sequence). CDR3 sequence: CSAGTGPLYEQYF. The CDR3 coding sequence is TGCAGTGCTGGGACAGGGCCCCTCTACGAGCAGTACTTC.

On this clonotype itself: This may be a read error: a much more frequent sequence differs by one nucleotide. V usage is TRBV29-1 and J usage is TRBJ1-1, with a tentative D call TRBD1 (6 bases). The length of the CDR3 is 14 residues. CDR1 and CDR2 from the germline V gene are SQVTM and ANQGSEA. V was clipped by 4 bases and J by 3 bases, with 15 bases between them. The CDR3 region is CSVGFGGADTEAFF. CDR3 DNA sequence: TGCAGCGTTGGATTCGGGGGGGCTGACACTGAAGCTTTCTTT.

The CDR3 spells CASSPPGSEGGGYTF. Here the CDR3 DNA reads TGTGCCAGCAGCCCTCCGGGGAGCGAGGGAGGAGGCTACACCTTC. J is TRBJ1-2 and V is TRBV7-9; D is unresolved. Trimming left V 5 bases short and J 8 bases short, with 21 bases between. Germline V CDR1 and CDR2: SEHNR, FQNEAQ (reference sequence). The CDR3 has 15 amino acids. Supplemented by reference TRBV7-9 and TRBJ1-2, the full variable domain reads DTGVSQNPRHKITKRGQNVTFRCDPISEHNRLYWYRQTLGQGPEFLTYFQNEAQLEKSRLLSDRFSAERPKGSFSTLEIQRTEQGDSAMYLCASSPPGSEGGGYTFGSGTRLTVV.

V gene TRBV24-1 combines with J gene TRBJ2-5; 7 nucleotides align to TRBD2. With 9 bases clipped from V and 4 bases from J, the junction kept 7 bases outside the gene matches. The CDR3 contains 13 residues. Germline CDR1 KGHDR, CDR2 SFDVKD. The DNA for the CDR3 is TGTGCCACCGCCCCCCCGGGGGGAGAGACCCAGTACTTC. This gives the protein CATAPPGGETQYF.

This clonotype was seen only a few times. The chain combines TRBV4-1 with TRBJ2-5, with a tentative D call TRBD1 (6 bases). Germline V gene sequence: CDR1 MGHRA, CDR2 YSYEKL. V gave up 0 bases and J gave up 4 bases, with 12 bases separating them. This CDR3 spans 15 amino acids. The DNA of the CDR3 is TGCGCCAGCAGCCAAGACAGGGGCTTGGGAGAGACCCAGTACTTC. Translation gives CASSQDRGLGETQYF.

The table lists this clonotype with a few counts. The rearrangement joins TRBV7-2 to TRBJ2-4; no clear D gene. The V gene's germline CDR1 is SGHTA and CDR2 FQGNSA. V was pared by 5 bases and J by 5 bases, with 16 bases between. The CDR3 length is 15 residues. CDR3 nucleotide sequence: TGTGCCAGCAGCCCCACTTCTGGGAACCAAAACATTCAGTACTTC. Protein: CASSPTSGNQNIQYF. Full variable domain (remainder filled in from reference TRBV7-2 and TRBJ2-4): GAGVSQSPSNKVTEKGKDVELRCDPISGHTALYWYRQSLGQGLEFLIYFQGNSAPDKSGLPSDRFSAERTGGSVSTLTIQRTQQEDSAVYLCASSPTSGNQNIQYFGAGTRLSVL.

This clonotype appeared a few times. The chain employs TRBV29-1 and TRBJ2-7, with 10 bases lining up with TRBD1. CDR1 is SQVTM and CDR2 is ANQGSEA in the germline V gene. The CDR3 sequence is 14 residues long. V shed 6 bases, J shed 6 bases, and the junction held 11 bases outside the gene matches. The DNA for the CDR3 is TGCAGCGTCATTACCGGGACAGGGGTTGGCGAGCAGTACTTC. Translating gives CSVITGTGVGEQYF.

Concerning this clonotype: A much more abundant neighbour one base away suggests this may be a read error. The gene calls are TRBV20-1 and TRBJ2-7, with D perhaps matching TRBD1 or TRBD2 (5 bases each). CDR3 length equals 16 residues. V shed 1 base and J shed 3 bases, with 19 bases lying between them. The V gene's germline CDR1 is DFQATT and CDR2 SNEGSKA (reference sequence). The CDR3 loop reads CSARVTPGTDYYEQYF. In DNA form, the CDR3 reads TGCAGTGCTAGAGTAACGCCCGGGACCGATTACTACGAGCAGTACTTC.

This clonotype was found many times. V is TRBV11-2 and J is TRBJ2-1; possibly TRBD1 or TRBD2 for D (5 bases each). The CDR3 sequence is 17 residues long. Trimming removed 1 base at V and 4 bases at J, with 17 bases between. Germline CDR1 is SGHAT and CDR2 is FQNNGV. The CDR3 coding sequence is TGTGCCAGCAGCTTAGTGGTCCGGGGACGAAGATACAATGAGCAGTTCTTC. Translated, it gives CASSLVVRGRRYNEQFF.

This clonotype has just a few counts. V gene TRBV5-4 combines with J gene TRBJ2-3; 10 bases are shared with TRBD2. Trimming cost V 5 bases and J 6 bases; bases outside gene matches: 12. The CDR3 runs to 16 residues. Germline lookup yields CDR1 SGHNT and CDR2 YYREEE (reference sequence). Written as DNA, the CDR3 is TGTGCCAGCAGGCCCGGAAGCGGGAGGGCCGTGGATACGCAGTATTTT. Its translation: CASRPGSGRAVDTQYF.

At least ten counts were recorded for this clonotype. J is TRBJ2-1 and V is TRBV6-6; D remains unclear. Germline V gives CDR1 MNHNY, CDR2 SVGAGI (reference sequence). The CDR3 loop spans 12 amino acids. V was trimmed by 0 bases and J by 7 bases, leaving 4 bases between them. CDR3 region: CASSYSGNEQFF. Written as DNA, the CDR3 is TGTGCCAGCAGTTACTCTGGGAATGAGCAGTTCTTC.

This clonotype was detected only once. A read error may explain this, as a much larger clone is one base away. The chain uses TRBV29-1 and TRBJ2-1, with TRBD2 identical over 8 bases. The germline V gene has CDR1 SQVTM and CDR2 ANQGSEA. The trim removed 3 bases at V and 10 bases at J, leaving 8 bases unmatched. This CDR3 has 13 residues. The CDR3 reads CSVDSGTRNEQFF. In DNA, the CDR3 is TGCAGCGTTGATTCCGGGACTAGAAACGAGCAGTTCTTC.

This clonotype was recorded many times. This chain joins TRBV6-1 and TRBJ1-5, with a weak D call TRBD1 (6 bases). The CDR3 spans 14 residues. The germline CDR1 and CDR2 sequences are MNHNS and SASEGT. The V end lost 5 bases, the J end lost 8 bases, and 16 bases lay between the germline ends. The chain's CDR3 is CASSYEGGDEPQHF. The CDR3 DNA reads TGTGCCAGCAGTTACGAAGGGGGAGATGAGCCCCAGCATTTT.

The table lists this clonotype with many counts. V is TRBV5-1 and J is TRBJ2-2, with a tentative D call TRBD1 (6 bases). Trimming removed 3 bases from V and 0 bases from J, with 9 bases in between. CDR1 is SGHRS and CDR2 is YFSETQ in the germline V gene. CDR3 length equals 15 residues. In DNA, the CDR3 is TGCGCCAGCAGCTACAGGGTCGCGAACACCGGGGAGCTGTTTTTT. It yields the protein CASSYRVANTGELFF.

The chain is built from TRBV20-1 and TRBJ1-4; D ambiguous. The germline V gene encodes CDR1 DFQATT and CDR2 SNEGSKA (reference sequence). Between the trimmed V and J ends, which lost 6 bases and 8 bases, there was a span of 22 bases. The CDR3 is 15 amino acids. CDR3: CSAQRYGVQDEKLFF. CDR3 in DNA: TGCAGTGCCCAAAGGTATGGGGTCCAGGACGAAAAACTGTTTTTT.

The V gene is TRBV20-1, the J gene TRBJ1-5; TRBD1 might be the D (5 bases). This CDR3 comprises 19 residues. Germline V lookup: CDR1 DFQATT, CDR2 SNEGSKA (reference sequence). Trimming pared 3 bases from V and 1 base from J, leaving 25 bases between. The chain's CDR3 is CSARKRAPGNLQSNQPQHF. CDR3 in DNA: TGCAGTGCTAGGAAACGGGCCCCAGGGAACCTACAAAGCAATCAGCCCCAGCATTTT.

The V gene is TRBV7-2, the J gene TRBJ2-3; D not resolved. This CDR3 is built from 15 residues. The V gene lost 6 bases and the J gene lost 2 bases, with 15 bases spanning the gap. The germline CDR1 and CDR2 sequences are SGHTA and FQGNSA. The chain's CDR3 is CASSPSARPTDTQYF. The CDR3 DNA is TGTGCCAGCAGTCCCTCAGCCCGGCCCACAGATACGCAGTATTTT.

The J gene is TRBJ1-2, the V gene TRBV4-3; no definite D call. This CDR3 has 15 residues. V gave up 0 bases and J gave up 6 bases, with 14 bases separating them. CDR1 LGHNA and CDR2 YSLEER come from the germline V gene. CDR3 sequence: CASSQDSSGYHGYTF. The CDR3 DNA follows: TGCGCCAGCAGCCAAGATAGTTCCGGGTATCATGGCTACACCTTC.

This clonotype was observed many times. The V gene is TRBV6-2 or TRBV6-3, the J gene TRBJ2-4; D remains unclear. There are 16 residues in the CDR3. CDR1 and CDR2 (germline): MNHEY, SVGEGT. Between the trimmed V and J ends, which lost 4 bases and 0 bases, there was a span of 13 bases. The CDR3 DNA sequence: TGTGCCAGCAGTTGGTTGCCAAAGCTAGCCAAAAACATTCAGTACTTC. Translating gives CASSWLPKLAKNIQYF.